This is a list of T cell receptor beta chains from one sample in a study of T cell responses to AZD1222 COVID-19 vaccine. Measured with immunoSEQ multiplex PCR; TCRdb has only the in-frame clones, and not every one. The repertoire holds some 84,000 clones, about 83% seen once, with roughly 10% in the top ten. Here the sequenced sample was peripheral blood, taken 28 days after the second AZD1222 dose. These receptors came from an adult who received the AZD1222 COVID-19 vaccine. The CDR3 runs from the conserved cysteine through the conserved F or W. A D gene is named only where the DNA matches it firmly. Clone size is given for some rows only: seen once, a few or many times, or a class if the clone is expanded.

j_gene,len,v_gene,abundance,d_gene,CDR3nt,CDR3aa
TRBJ2-1,18,TRBV11-3,NA,TRBD1,TGTGCCAGCAGCTTGGACACCGGGACAGCCAACTCCTACAATGAGCAGTTCTTC,CASSLDTGTANSYNEQFF
TRBJ1-6,16,TRBV19,NA,NA,TGTGCCAGTAGTATCGGGGTGAGCTCCTATAATTCACCCCTCCACTTT,CASSIGVSSYNSPLHF
TRBJ2-7,11,TRBV5-6,NA,NA,TGTGCCAGATCAGTTTGGTCCGAGCAGTACTTC,CARSVWSEQYF
TRBJ2-7,14,TRBV7-6,NA,TRBD1,TGTGCCAGCAGCTCCGGGACAGGAACCTACGAGCAGTACTTC,CASSSGTGTYEQYF
TRBJ2-4,15,TRBV3-1/TRBV3-2,NA,TRBD1,TGTGCCAGCAGCCCCCGACAGGGTCCCCAAAACATTCAGTACTTC,CASSPRQGPQNIQYF
TRBJ2-2,14,TRBV7-3,few,NA,TGTGCCAGCAGCTTAATCAGGGACACCGGGGAGCTGTTTTTT,CASSLIRDTGELFF
TRBJ1-2,15,TRBV27,NA,NA,TGTGCCAGCAGTTTATCCCCGGCAGGCCCATATGGCTACACCTTC,CASSLSPAGPYGYTF
TRBJ2-4,16,TRBV6-2/TRBV6-3,NA,TRBD2,TGTGCCAGCACCCCCCGGCGGGGGGAATCCAAAAACATTCAGTACTTC,CASTPRRGESKNIQYF
TRBJ1-1,12,TRBV5-1,NA,NA,TGCGCCAGCAGCGTAGAAGGAACTGAAGCTTTCTTT,CASSVEGTEAFF
TRBJ2-7,14,TRBV7-9,NA,TRBD2,TGTGCCAGCAGCTCTAGCGGAAGCTCCTACGAGCAGTACTTC,CASSSSGSSYEQYF
TRBJ1-6,16,TRBV19,NA,TRBD1,TGTGCCAGTAGTGGATCCGGGACAGCTTTCGATTCACCCCTCCACTTT,CASSGSGTAFDSPLHF
TRBJ2-7,13,TRBV7-7,NA,TRBD2,TGTGCTAGCAGCCCGAGACTAGCTGGCGAGCAGTACTTC,CASSPRLAGEQYF
TRBJ1-1,15,TRBV7-6,few,TRBD1,TGTGCCAGCAGCTCCCGACAGGGGAAGTACACTGAAGCTTTCTTT,CASSSRQGKYTEAFF
TRBJ2-1,14,TRBV3-1/TRBV3-2,NA,TRBD1,TGTGCCAGCAACCGAGGGGGCGCTTACAATGAGCAGTTCTTC,CASNRGGAYNEQFF
TRBJ1-1,13,TRBV27,NA,NA,TGTGCCAGCAGTTTAACAGGGAACACTGAAGCTTTCTTT,CASSLTGNTEAFF
TRBJ1-3,11,TRBV28,NA,NA,TGTGTCATCAGGGACGGAAACACCATATATTTT,CVIRDGNTIYF
TRBJ1-1,13,TRBV5-1,NA,NA,TGCGCCAGCAGCTTGGTAAGCAATCGAGAAGCTTTCTTT,CASSLVSNREAFF
TRBJ1-1,15,TRBV7-2,once,NA,TGTGCCAGCACCCCCCACACAGGCACACGCACTGAAGCTTTCTTT,CASTPHTGTRTEAFF
TRBJ2-3,14,TRBV2,NA,NA,TGTGCCAGCAGTGTGGGGTGGGGCACAGATACGCAGTATTTT,CASSVGWGTDTQYF
TRBJ2-7,15,TRBV13,NA,TRBD2,TGTGCCAGCAGCTCGCGGGGGGGACCCTCCTACGAGCAGTACTTC,CASSSRGGPSYEQYF
TRBJ1-1,13,TRBV7-3,NA,TRBD1,TGTGCCAGCAGCCCCAAAGGCGACAGGGGAGCTTTCTTT,CASSPKGDRGAFF
TRBJ2-1,12,TRBV12-3/TRBV12-4,NA,NA,TGTGCCAGCAGTTTTGTGTCCAATGAGCAGTTCTTC,CASSFVSNEQFF
TRBJ2-7,13,TRBV27,once,NA,TGTGCCAGCAGTCTAGGGCCCCAACGCGAGCAGTACTTC,CASSLGPQREQYF
TRBJ1-2,15,TRBV7-2,NA,NA,TGTGCCAGCAGCTCCCTAGGGACGGTCGGATATGGCTACACCTTC,CASSSLGTVGYGYTF
TRBJ2-7,12,TRBV7-2,NA,NA,TGTGCCAGCAGCCTAACGGGATACGAGCAGTACTTC,CASSLTGYEQYF
TRBJ2-7,13,TRBV10-1,few,TRBD2,TGCGCCACAAGTGCGGGGGGGCTTAGCGAGCAGTACTTC,CATSAGGLSEQYF
TRBJ2-4,15,TRBV9,NA,NA,TGTGCCAGCGGACCGCCCCAGGGGGCCAAAAACATTCAGTACTTC,CASGPPQGAKNIQYF
TRBJ1-2,12,TRBV24-1,NA,TRBD1,TGTGCCACCAGTGAGCACAGGGGAGGCTACACCTTC,CATSEHRGGYTF
TRBJ2-1,13,TRBV28,NA,TRBD1,TGTGCCAGCACATACCCACAGGGGAATGAGCAGTTCTTC,CASTYPQGNEQFF